Listed here are 26 T cell receptor beta chains from one sample, sequenced in a study of blood T cell repertoires in COVID-19. Repertoires were generated with immunoSEQ multiplex PCR, while TCRdb's copy carries only in-frame clones and drops some. In the table there are hundreds of thousands of clones, 82% of which are singletons. Input material: peripheral blood. The receptors were sampled from an elderly woman with active or convalescent COVID-19.

V gene TRBV6-5 combines with J gene TRBJ1-2, with 8 nucleotides matching TRBD1. Germline-derived CDR1 and CDR2 are MNHEY and SVGAGI. J was trimmed by 6 bases and V by 4 bases; bases with no gene match: 7. CDR3 length: 14 amino acids. This chain's CDR3 is CASSSTGGGNGYTF. The CDR3 DNA follows: TGTGCCAGCAGTTCCACAGGGGGTGGGAATGGCTACACCTTC.

The chain is built from TRBV24-1 and TRBJ1-4; perhaps TRBD1 as D (5 bases). The CDR3 runs 15 residues. Germline assignment: CDR1 KGHDR and CDR2 SFDVKD. The ends were cut back, 9 bases at V and 2 bases at J, with 15 bases in the middle. The CDR3 spells CATCPRRVTNEKLFF. The CDR3 DNA follows: TGTGCCACCTGCCCCCGCAGGGTCACTAATGAAAAACTGTTTTTT.

The chain combines TRBV6-5 with TRBJ2-1; 9 nucleotides agree with TRBD2. CDR3 length: 15 amino acids. Germline V gives CDR1 MNHEY, CDR2 SVGAGI. The junction had 8 bases not matched to a gene; V was cut back by 5 bases and J by 6 bases. The CDR3 nucleotides are TGTGCCAGCAGTCTCGATAGCGGGAGTTTCAATGAGCAGTTCTTC. Its translation is CASSLDSGSFNEQFF.

This clone has a single count. J is TRBJ2-1 and V is TRBV18; 8 bases map to TRBD1. This CDR3 has 14 residues. CDR1 KGHSH and CDR2 LQKENI come from the germline V gene. V was pared by 2 bases and J by 7 bases, with 4 bases of the junction left unmatched. CDR3 amino acids: CASSPDRGRNEQFF. Here the CDR3 DNA reads TGTGCCAGCTCACCAGACAGGGGTCGGAATGAGCAGTTCTTC.

The chain has TRBV2 and TRBJ1-6; TRBD1 is a possible D gene (6 bases). Looked up from germline, CDR1 is SNHLY and CDR2 is FYNNEI. The CDR3 is 13 residues long. V gave up 6 bases and J gave up 10 bases, with 13 bases separating them. The CDR3: CASRDSVASPLHF. The CDR3 DNA follows: TGTGCCAGCAGGGACAGTGTTGCATCACCCCTCCACTTT.

The J gene is TRBJ1-1, the V gene TRBV2, with a weak D call TRBD1 (5 bases). Trimming removed 6 bases at V and 1 base at J, with 9 bases between. The germline V gene has CDR1 SNHLY and CDR2 FYNNEI. This CDR3 spans 13 amino acids. The CDR3 loop reads CASRETENTEAFF. As DNA, the CDR3 is TGTGCCAGCAGAGAGACAGAGAACACTGAAGCTTTCTTT.

The chain links TRBV30 to TRBJ2-3, with 12 bases identical to TRBD2. Germline assignment: CDR1 GTSNPN and CDR2 SVGIG (reference sequence). CDR3 length: 16 amino acids. V lost 0 bases, J lost 7 bases, and 8 bases stayed unmatched. The CDR3: CAWSVRTSGIRHTQYF. Here the CDR3 DNA reads TGTGCCTGGAGTGTCAGGACTAGCGGGATAAGGCATACGCAGTATTTT. Combining the CDR3 with reference TRBV30 and TRBJ2-3 gives the whole variable domain SQTIHQWPATLVQPVGSPLSLECTVEGTSNPNLYWYRQAAGRGLQLLFYSVGIGQISSEVPQNLSASRPQDRQFILSSKKLLLSDSGFYLCAWSVRTSGIRHTQYFGPGTRLTVL.

The chain employs TRBV27 and TRBJ1-5, with TRBD1 matching over 10 bases. The germline gives CDR1 MNHEY, CDR2 SMNVEV (reference sequence). The CDR3 is made up of 15 amino acids. V was clipped by 5 bases and J by 4 bases; unmatched bases: 5. The CDR3 DNA follows: TGTGCCAGCAGTGGGTCGGGACAGGGGAATCAGCCCCAGCATTTT. It translates to CASSGSGQGNQPQHF.

This clone has only one observation. The chain carries TRBV5-4 and TRBJ1-6; TRBD1 matches 8 bases. Germline-derived CDR1 and CDR2 are SGHNT and YYREEE (reference sequence). The CDR3 length is 14 residues. J was trimmed by 7 bases and V by 4 bases; bases with no gene match: 4. For the CDR3, the DNA is TGTGCCAGCAGCGGAACAGGGGGAAATTCACCCCTCCACTTT. The encoded protein is CASSGTGGNSPLHF.

This chain uses TRBV5-1 with TRBJ2-7, with 8 bases aligning to TRBD2. The CDR3 consists of 16 residues. V lost 1 base, J lost 1 base, and 7 bases stayed unmatched. The germline V gene has CDR1 SGHRS and CDR2 YFSETQ. CDR3 sequence (DNA): TGCGCCAGCAGCTTGTATACGGGAGGGCCTTCCTACGAGCAGTACTTC. Translation: CASSLYTGGPSYEQYF.

This clone showed up just once. The rearrangement joins TRBV18 to TRBJ1-1, with D tentatively TRBD1 (5 bases). CDR3 size: 14 residues. From germline, CDR1 is KGHSH and CDR2 LQKENI. Trimming stripped 1 base from V and 1 base from J, with 7 bases between. The CDR3 protein is CASSPRQRNTEAFF. Here the CDR3 DNA reads TGTGCCAGCTCACCACGACAGAGGAACACTGAAGCTTTCTTT.

The chain is built from TRBV27 and TRBJ2-7, with D unresolved. Trimming stripped 5 bases from V and 0 bases from J, with 5 bases between. CDR1 and CDR2 from the germline V gene are MNHEY and SMNVEV (reference sequence). CDR3 size: 12 residues. The chain's CDR3 is CASSLISYEQYF. The CDR3 nucleotides are TGTGCCAGCAGTCTAATCTCCTACGAGCAGTACTTC.

The chain carries TRBV6-4 and TRBJ1-2; D possibly corresponds to TRBD1 (6 bases). CDR3 size: 13 residues. Germline-derived CDR1 and CDR2 are MRHNA and SNTAGT. V gave up 0 bases and J gave up 8 bases, with 10 bases separating them. CDR3 sequence: CASSDSGGGGYTF. DNA of the CDR3: TGTGCCAGCAGTGACTCTGGGGGCGGCGGCTACACCTTC.

This chain uses TRBV4-2 with TRBJ1-2, with D hard to call. The CDR3 loop spans 15 amino acids. V was shortened by 0 bases and J by 2 bases, with 10 bases between the two germline ends. CDR1 and CDR2 (germline): LGHNA, YNFKEQ. The CDR3 loop is CASSQDLAVNYGYTF. CDR3 coding DNA: TGTGCCAGCAGCCAAGATCTCGCGGTGAACTATGGCTACACCTTC.

This clone appeared a single time. The chain couples TRBV29-1 to TRBJ1-1; D is uncertain. CDR3 length equals 8 residues. The V gene's germline CDR1 is SQVTM and CDR2 ANQGSEA. The CDR3 coding sequence is TGCAGGGCCACTGAAGCTTTCTTT. Its translation is CRATEAFF.

The chain employs TRBV7-8 and TRBJ2-4; 7 bases line up with TRBD1. The ends lost 6 bases at V and 3 bases at J; junction bases unmatched: 8. Germline V gives CDR1 SGHVS, CDR2 FQNEAQ. The CDR3 is 15 residues long. CDR3 coding DNA: TGTGCCAGCAGTTTGATCACAGGGGACAAAAACATTCAGTACTTC. Translated, it gives CASSLITGDKNIQYF. The full variable domain, completed using reference TRBV7-8 and TRBJ2-4, is GAGVSQSPRYKVAKRGQDVALRCDPISGHVSLFWYQQALGQGPEFLTYFQNEAQLDKSGLPSDRFFAERPEGSVSTLKIQRTQQEDSAVYLCASSLITGDKNIQYFGAGTRLSVL.

This chain connects TRBV2 to TRBJ1-5; D remains ambiguous. The germline V gene has CDR1 SNHLY and CDR2 FYNNEI. V was cut by 8 bases and J by 1 base, with 9 bases left in between. The CDR3 is 13 amino acids. CDR3 bases: TGTGCCAGCGGAGTTACCAGCAATCAGCCCCAGCATTTT. It is translated as CASGVTSNQPQHF.

This chain uses TRBV19 with TRBJ2-2; 15 bases are shared with TRBD2. Germline CDR1 LNHDA, CDR2 SQIVND (reference sequence). J lost 5 bases, V lost 5 bases, and 9 bases had no gene match. The CDR3 covers 18 residues. In DNA form, the CDR3 reads TGTGCCAGTAGTCCCGGACTAGCGGGGGGGCCGAGTACCGGGGAGCTGTTTTTT. This translates into CASSPGLAGGPSTGELFF.

The chain joins TRBV29-1 to TRBJ2-3; the D gene is possibly TRBD1 (5 bases). V lost 3 bases, J lost 1 base, and 8 bases lay in between. The V gene's germline CDR1 is SQVTM and CDR2 ANQGSEA. The CDR3 loop spans 13 amino acids. CDR3 amino acids: CSVDARGTDTQYF. The CDR3 bases are TGCAGCGTTGATGCCAGGGGCACAGATACGCAGTATTTT.

The chain is built from TRBV5-1 and TRBJ2-3; D remains ambiguous. The CDR3 runs 14 residues. The V gene's germline CDR1 is SGHRS and CDR2 YFSETQ. V was pared by 5 bases and J by 0 bases, with 10 bases between. CDR3 coding DNA: TGCGCCAGCAGTCGAGCCCCTAGCACAGATACGCAGTATTTT. Translating gives CASSRAPSTDTQYF.

The rearrangement uses TRBV4-2 and TRBJ2-1; TRBD2 might be the D (6 bases). The CDR3 extends over 14 amino acids. Trimming removed 5 bases at V and 7 bases at J, with 15 bases between. Germline V lookup: CDR1 LGHNA, CDR2 YNFKEQ. CDR3 nucleotide sequence: TGTGCCAGCAGCAGCCGGGCCGCGGGAAATGAGCAGTTCTTC. Protein product: CASSSRAAGNEQFF.

The genes are TRBV2 and TRBJ1-5, with 10 bases aligning to TRBD1. Germline V gene sequence: CDR1 SNHLY, CDR2 FYNNEI. The CDR3 has 16 residues. J was trimmed by 7 bases and V by 2 bases; bases with no gene match: 8. CDR3 region: CASSERQGAAGQPQHF. As DNA, the CDR3 is TGTGCCAGCAGTGAACGACAGGGGGCAGCAGGCCAGCCCCAGCATTTT.

This clone turned up a few times. The chain combines TRBV30 with TRBJ2-1, with 9 bases lining up with TRBD2. The CDR3 has 16 amino acids. The germline V gene has CDR1 GTSNPN and CDR2 SVGIG (reference sequence). After removal of 0 bases from V and 8 bases from J, the junction contained 11 bases not matched to a gene. The CDR3 DNA reads as TGTGCCTGGAGTGTTTCAGGGCTAGCGGGGAGCTATGAGCAGTTCTTC. It specifies CAWSVSGLAGSYEQFF.

This chain links TRBV5-1 with TRBJ1-1, with 7 bases that match TRBD1. The CDR3 consists of 18 residues. J gave up 0 bases and V 2 bases, and 13 bases lay outside the gene matches. The germline V gene has CDR1 SGHRS and CDR2 YFSETQ. DNA for the CDR3: TGCGCCAGCAGCTTCCGAGGGCAAACCGGGACAGTGAACACTGAAGCTTTCTTT. Protein product: CASSFRGQTGTVNTEAFF.

This clone occurred once. The chain links TRBV2 to TRBJ1-5, with D perhaps TRBD1 (6 bases). The V and J ends lost 6 bases and 5 bases respectively, with 11 bases between them. There are 13 residues in the CDR3. The germline V gene encodes CDR1 SNHLY and CDR2 FYNNEI. The CDR3 reads CASSRDTYQPQHF. In nucleotides, the CDR3 is TGTGCCAGCAGCCGGGACACCTATCAGCCCCAGCATTTT.

The chain recombines TRBV5-1 with TRBJ1-6; a possible D gene is TRBD1 (6 bases). V was clipped by 4 bases and J by 7 bases, with 21 bases between them. Per the germline V gene, CDR1 is SGHRS and CDR2 is YFSETQ. The CDR3 is made up of 17 amino acids. CDR3 region: CASSKPDRAGGNSPLHF. The CDR3 DNA sequence: TGCGCCAGCAGCAAGCCGGACAGAGCCGGCGGGAATTCACCCCTCCACTTT.